The 23 T cell receptor beta chains listed next were all sequenced from one sample in a study of blood T cell repertoires in COVID-19. Sequencing was performed with immunoSEQ multiplex PCR; in TCRdb, only in-frame clones are kept and a portion is missing. The sample holds about 120,000 clones; around four fifths are singletons and the top ten take less than 8%. Sequenced sample: peripheral blood. Source of these receptors: a man aged 70-80 years with active or convalescent COVID-19.

The rearrangement joins TRBV6-5 to TRBJ2-6, with 7 nucleotides matching TRBD2. J lost 0 bases, V lost 4 bases, and 3 bases had no gene match. Germline V CDR1 and CDR2: MNHEY, SVGAGI. The CDR3 has 16 residues. This CDR3 reads CASSSGTTSGANVLTF. CDR3 nucleotides: TGTGCCAGCAGTTCCGGGACTACCTCTGGGGCCAACGTCCTGACTTTC.

This clone occurred a few times. V usage is TRBV4-1 and J usage is TRBJ1-2; D uncertain. Germline-derived CDR1 and CDR2 are MGHRA and YSYEKL. The CDR3 totals 13 residues. With 0 bases removed from V and 8 bases from J, the gap between germline ends came to 10 bases. The CDR3 spells CASSQEAGGGYTF. The CDR3 DNA is TGCGCCAGCAGCCAAGAGGCCGGAGGGGGCTACACCTTC.

The chain is built from TRBV6-5 and TRBJ2-3, with 12 bases that match TRBD2. There are 15 residues in the CDR3. V dropped 6 bases and J dropped 6; count of bases not matched to a gene: 7. Germline lookup yields CDR1 MNHEY and CDR2 SVGAGI. The chain's CDR3 is CASRIGLAGTDTQYF. CDR3 sequence (DNA): TGTGCCAGCAGAATAGGACTAGCGGGAACGGATACGCAGTATTTT.

The chain uses TRBV27 and TRBJ1-1, with a tentative D call TRBD1 (6 bases). Trimming took 0 bases from V and 1 from J, leaving 9 bases between them. The length of the CDR3 is 15 residues. The V gene's germline CDR1 is MNHEY and CDR2 SMNVEV (reference sequence). CDR3 in DNA: TGTGCCAGCAGTTTATCGACAGGTCCGAACACTGAAGCTTTCTTT. This gives the protein CASSLSTGPNTEAFF.

The gene calls are TRBV19 and TRBJ1-2; weak D call: TRBD1 (5 bases). V lost 1 base and J 1 base, leaving 22 bases between the germline ends. The CDR3 length is 19 residues. The germline V gene encodes CDR1 LNHDA and CDR2 SQIVND (reference sequence). Written as DNA, the CDR3 is TGTGCCAGTAGTATAGTTCTAGGACAAGGTCGGTTACTTAACTATGGCTACACCTTC. It codes for CASSIVLGQGRLLNYGYTF. The full variable domain, in which reference TRBV19 and TRBJ1-2 provide the parts outside the CDR3, is DGGITQSPKYLFRKEGQNVTLSCEQNLNHDAMYWYRQDPGQGLRLIYYSQIVNDFQKGDIAEGYSVSREKKESFPLTVTSAQKNPTAFYLCASSIVLGQGRLLNYGYTFGSGTRLTVV.

The V call is TRBV5-1, the J call TRBJ2-7, with D possibly TRBD1 on 6 matching bases. The CDR3 spans 14 residues. Germline V gene data show CDR1 as SGHRS and CDR2 as YFSETQ. V lost 4 bases and J 0 bases, leaving 11 bases between the germline ends. For the CDR3, the DNA is TGCGCCAGCAGCAGGGGACAAAGCTCCTACGAGCAGTACTTC. Encoded protein: CASSRGQSSYEQYF.

Concerning this clone: This specimen includes other DNA sequences encoding the same CDR3. The rearrangement uses TRBV7-3 and TRBJ2-2; D is perhaps TRBD1 (5 bases). Germline V gives CDR1 SGHTA, CDR2 FQGTGA. There are 15 residues in the CDR3. V dropped 3 bases and J dropped 0 bases, with 8 bases sitting between them. CDR3 amino acids: CASSLAGTNTGELFF. The CDR3 region has the DNA TGTGCCAGCAGCTTGGCAGGGACGAACACCGGGGAGCTGTTTTTT.

The chain's CDR3 is CATSPPWVPGSNEQFF. The CDR3, as DNA: TGTGCCACCAGTCCTCCTTGGGTCCCGGGGTCCAATGAGCAGTTCTTC. The V gene is TRBV24-1, the J gene TRBJ2-1; the D gene is possibly TRBD2 (5 bases). The germline gives CDR1 KGHDR, CDR2 SFDVKD. The CDR3 contains 16 residues. V was shortened by 6 bases and J by 6 bases, with 20 bases between the two germline ends.

This chain joins TRBV28 and TRBJ1-5, with 7 bases identical to TRBD1. The V segment lost 6 bases and the J segment 2 bases; nucleotides outside the gene matches: 4. Germline V gene lookup returns CDR1 MDHEN and CDR2 SYDVKM. CDR3 length: 14 residues. CDR3 loop: CASRRQGGNQPQHF. DNA of the CDR3: TGTGCCAGCAGGAGACAGGGTGGCAATCAGCCCCAGCATTTT.

This chain connects TRBV3-1 (or the pseudogene TRBV3-2) to TRBJ1-1; D remains ambiguous. The CDR3 extends over 14 amino acids. CDR1 LGHDT and CDR2 YNNKEL come from the germline V gene (reference sequence). The ends were cut back, 4 bases at V and 5 bases at J, with 14 bases in the middle. The CDR3 DNA sequence: TGTGCCAGCAGCCCACCCCCGGGTAAGACTGAAGCTTTCTTT. Translated: CASSPPPGKTEAFF.

The gene calls are TRBV11-3 and TRBJ2-7, with TRBD1 matching 9 bases. With 1 base clipped from V and 3 bases from J, the junction kept 4 bases outside the gene matches. CDR3 length: 15 residues. From germline, CDR1 is SGHNT and CDR2 YENEEA. The DNA of the CDR3 is TGTGCCAGCAGCTTAGTCCCGGGACAGGGCTACGAGCAGTACTTC. Encoded protein: CASSLVPGQGYEQYF.

The chain employs TRBV3-1 (or the pseudogene TRBV3-2) and TRBJ1-4; 10 bases align to TRBD1. V shed 4 bases, J shed 7 bases, and the junction held 9 bases outside the gene matches. CDR1 LGHDT and CDR2 YNNKEL come from the germline V gene (reference sequence). The CDR3 has 16 amino acids. The CDR3: CASSPSLTGGVEKLFF. The CDR3 region has the DNA TGTGCCAGCAGCCCCTCCCTGACAGGGGGCGTTGAAAAACTGTTTTTT.

This clone was recorded once. The chain combines TRBV29-1 with TRBJ2-7; tentatively, D is TRBD1 (6 bases). The germline CDR1 and CDR2 sequences are SQVTM and ANQGSEA. V lost 4 bases, J lost 6 bases, and 13 bases lay in between. The CDR3 covers 12 residues. CDR3: CSVGGQGREQYF. CDR3 bases: TGCAGCGTTGGGGGGCAGGGCCGCGAGCAGTACTTC.

This chain links TRBV28 with TRBJ1-1; D might be TRBD1 (5 bases). Germline V gene sequence: CDR1 MDHEN, CDR2 SYDVKM. This CDR3 comprises 13 residues. V was trimmed by 5 bases and J by 5 bases, leaving 12 bases between them. The CDR3 loop reads CASSITRVTEAFF. The CDR3 bases are TGTGCCAGCAGTATCACCAGGGTTACTGAAGCTTTCTTT.

This chain uses TRBV5-4 with TRBJ1-1, with D unclear. Germline CDR1 and CDR2: SGHNT and YYREEE (reference sequence). The germline V and J ends were trimmed by 0 bases and 11 bases, with 14 bases remaining between them. This CDR3 has 13 residues. The CDR3 here is CASSLAGGWEAFF. CDR3 bases: TGTGCCAGCAGCTTGGCCGGAGGTTGGGAGGCTTTCTTT.

J is TRBJ1-4 and V is TRBV4-3; 8 bases fit TRBD1. The CDR3 contains 15 residues. V trimming: 2 bases; J trimming: 3 bases; junction bases outside the gene matches: 2. Germline CDR1 LGHNA, CDR2 YSLEER. The CDR3 DNA is TGCGCCAGCAGCCAATCGACAGGGGCTAATGAAAAACTGTTTTTT. Amino acids: CASSQSTGANEKLFF.

V usage is TRBV5-1 and J usage is TRBJ1-2; D possibly corresponds to TRBD1 (5 bases). V was cut by 4 bases and J by 2 bases, with 12 bases left in between. This CDR3 region has 14 residues. The germline CDR1 and CDR2 sequences are SGHRS and YFSETQ. CDR3 coding DNA: TGCGCCAGCAGCCAGTCCTCAGGGAACTATGGCTACACCTTC. Translation gives CASSQSSGNYGYTF.

V and J are TRBV3-1 (or the pseudogene TRBV3-2) and TRBJ1-2, with a weak D call TRBD1 (5 bases). This CDR3 has 13 residues. Germline CDR1 and CDR2: LGHDT and YNNKEL (reference sequence). V lost 5 bases to trimming and J lost 7 bases, with 14 bases between them. CDR3 nucleotide sequence: TGTGCCAGCAGCGACGAAAGGGGCATTGGCTACACCTTC. Its translation is CASSDERGIGYTF.

The table lists this clone with a few counts. J is TRBJ1-5 and V is TRBV18, with a possible D match to TRBD1 (5 bases). From germline, CDR1 is KGHSH and CDR2 LQKENI. The CDR3 loop spans 13 amino acids. Trimming shortened V by 3 bases and J by 6 bases, and 9 bases separated the two germline ends. CDR3 nucleotide sequence: TGTGCCAGCTCACCTGCCAGGGCTCAGCCCCAGCATTTT. Translating gives CASSPARAQPQHF. Using reference TRBV18 and TRBJ1-5 for the parts outside the CDR3, the full variable domain is NAGVMQNPRHLVRRRGQEARLRCSPMKGHSHVYWYRQLPEEGLKFMVYLQKENIIDESGMPKERFSAEFPKEGPSILRIQQVVRGDSAAYFCASSPARAQPQHFGDGTRLSIL.

This clone was counted between two and nine times. V and J are TRBV6-5 and TRBJ1-1; unclear D gene. The CDR3 sequence is 14 residues long. With 2 bases removed from V and 4 bases from J, the gap between germline ends came to 11 bases. Per the germline V gene, CDR1 is MNHEY and CDR2 is SVGAGI. Here the CDR3 reads CASSYRGMVTEAFF. CDR3 in DNA: TGTGCCAGCAGTTACCGGGGAATGGTCACTGAAGCTTTCTTT.

This chain joins TRBV28 and TRBJ1-2, with a possible D match to TRBD1 (5 bases). V was trimmed by 1 base and J by 4 bases, leaving 10 bases between them. The V gene's germline CDR1 is MDHEN and CDR2 SYDVKM. The CDR3 contains 14 residues. The CDR3 sequence is CASSLSSGFYGYTF. In DNA form, the CDR3 reads TGTGCCAGCAGTTTATCTTCAGGGTTCTATGGCTACACCTTC.

The CDR3 spells CASSVGSRPSTGYTF. CDR3 nucleotide sequence: TGTGCCAGCAGCGTTGGGTCCAGGCCTAGCACTGGCTACACCTTC. The V call is TRBV9, the J call TRBJ1-2; D not resolved. The V end was cut by 2 bases, the J end by 7 bases, with 18 bases between. Germline assignment: CDR1 SGDLS and CDR2 YYNGEE. The CDR3 totals 15 residues.

The rearrangement uses TRBV11-1 and TRBJ1-2; a possible D gene is TRBD1 (6 bases). Trimming took 7 bases from V and 4 from J, leaving 19 bases between them. The germline V gene has CDR1 SGHAT and CDR2 FQDESV (reference sequence). The length of the CDR3 is 15 residues. Here the CDR3 reads CASTRLTTGAYGYTF. The CDR3 DNA reads TGTGCCAGCACCCGCCTTACGACAGGCGCCTATGGCTACACCTTC.